Listed here is a single T cell receptor (beta chain). Its antigen remains unidentified. The data stem from a study of Tregs in tolerant kidney transplant recipients. Study conclusions and caveats: Biological reproducibility was not directly addressed in this study. Expanding Tregs on activated donor B cells appeared to best identify donor-specific TCRbeta clones. Few patients were studied, so findings need validation in larger groups.

Here immunoSEQ multiplex PCR was the method, and the copy in TCRdb shows in-frame clones only, minus some. The sample holds 240,000 or so clones, more than 65% seen once. V lost 3 bases and J 0 bases, leaving 8 bases between the germline ends. The CDR3 contains 14 residues. Germline CDR1 and CDR2: KGHSH and LQKENI. The source is a human donor in good health. The J gene is TRBJ1-2, the V gene TRBV18; D uncertain. Sequenced sample: CD4+ T cells from blood. The CDR3 DNA follows: TGTGCCAGCTCACCTGGAGCCGCTAACTATGGCTACACCTTC. Translation: CASSPGAANYGYTF.